This T cell receptor beta chain is drawn from a study of a mutant IDH1 vaccine in newly diagnosed glioma. Across the study: Patients arrived already treated with radiotherapy, temozolomide, or both, most having had both.

This table comes from immunoSEQ multiplex PCR, and its TCRdb copy is limited to in-frame clones, with some not included. The sample includes almost 95,000 clones, roughly 89% seen only once; the top ten take approximately 0.8%. V was pared by 5 bases and J by 4 bases, with 21 bases between. CDR3 length: 15 amino acids. Looked up from germline, CDR1 is GTSNPN and CDR2 is SVGIG (reference sequence). Study observations and caveats: Patients showed vaccine-induced immune responses at a rate of more than 80%.

The time point: week 47, end of study. A 20-mer mutant IDH1 peptide at 300 ug was injected subcutaneously with topical imiquimod. Donors had new IDH1-mutant astrocytomas of WHO grade 3 or 4 (ATRX-lost). Concerning this clone itself: What it binds is not known.

This TCR came from a woman in her forties or fifties with glioma. The source material was PBMCs, sampled from a glioma patient whose treatment included an IDH1 peptide vaccine. The chain combines TRBV30 with TRBJ2-7, with D perhaps TRBD1 or TRBD2 (6 bases each). The CDR3 reads CAWGGRLAGKYEQYF. The CDR3 DNA is TGTGCCTGGGGGGGGCGGCTAGCTGGCAAATACGAGCAGTACTTC.